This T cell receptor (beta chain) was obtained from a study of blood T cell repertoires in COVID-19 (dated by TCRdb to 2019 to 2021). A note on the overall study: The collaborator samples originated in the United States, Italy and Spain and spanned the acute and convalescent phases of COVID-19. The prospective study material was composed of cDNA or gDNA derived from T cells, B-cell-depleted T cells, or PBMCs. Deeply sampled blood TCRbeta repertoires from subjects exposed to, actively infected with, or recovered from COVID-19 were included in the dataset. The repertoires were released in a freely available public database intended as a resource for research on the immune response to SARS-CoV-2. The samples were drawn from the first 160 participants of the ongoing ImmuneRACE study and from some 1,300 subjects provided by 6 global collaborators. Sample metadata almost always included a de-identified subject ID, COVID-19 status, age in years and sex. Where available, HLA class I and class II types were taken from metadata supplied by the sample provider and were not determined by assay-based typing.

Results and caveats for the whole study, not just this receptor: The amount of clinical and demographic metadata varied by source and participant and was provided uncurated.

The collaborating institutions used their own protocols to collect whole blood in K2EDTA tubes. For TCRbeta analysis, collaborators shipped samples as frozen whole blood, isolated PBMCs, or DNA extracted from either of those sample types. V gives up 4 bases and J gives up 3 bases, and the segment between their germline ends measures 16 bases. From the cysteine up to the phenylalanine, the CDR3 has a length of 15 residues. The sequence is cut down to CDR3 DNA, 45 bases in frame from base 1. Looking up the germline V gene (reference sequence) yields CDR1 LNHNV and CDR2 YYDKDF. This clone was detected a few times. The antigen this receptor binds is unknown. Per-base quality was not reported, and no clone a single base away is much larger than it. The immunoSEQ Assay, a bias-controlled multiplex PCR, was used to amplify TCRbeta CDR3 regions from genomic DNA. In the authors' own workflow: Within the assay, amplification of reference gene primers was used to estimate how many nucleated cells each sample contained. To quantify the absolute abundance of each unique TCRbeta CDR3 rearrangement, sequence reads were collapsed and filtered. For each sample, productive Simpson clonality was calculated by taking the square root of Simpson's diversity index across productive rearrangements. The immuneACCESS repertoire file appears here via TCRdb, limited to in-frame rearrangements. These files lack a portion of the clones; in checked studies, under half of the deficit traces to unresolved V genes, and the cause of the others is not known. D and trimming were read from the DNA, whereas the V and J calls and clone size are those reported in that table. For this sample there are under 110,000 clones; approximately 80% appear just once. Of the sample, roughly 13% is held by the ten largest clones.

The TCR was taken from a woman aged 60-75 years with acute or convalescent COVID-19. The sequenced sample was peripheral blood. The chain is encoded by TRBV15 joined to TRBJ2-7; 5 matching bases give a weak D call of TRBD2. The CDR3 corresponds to CATSTPEAGFYEQYF. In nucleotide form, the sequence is TGTGCCACCAGCACCCCGGAGGCGGGTTTCTACGAGCAGTACTTC.